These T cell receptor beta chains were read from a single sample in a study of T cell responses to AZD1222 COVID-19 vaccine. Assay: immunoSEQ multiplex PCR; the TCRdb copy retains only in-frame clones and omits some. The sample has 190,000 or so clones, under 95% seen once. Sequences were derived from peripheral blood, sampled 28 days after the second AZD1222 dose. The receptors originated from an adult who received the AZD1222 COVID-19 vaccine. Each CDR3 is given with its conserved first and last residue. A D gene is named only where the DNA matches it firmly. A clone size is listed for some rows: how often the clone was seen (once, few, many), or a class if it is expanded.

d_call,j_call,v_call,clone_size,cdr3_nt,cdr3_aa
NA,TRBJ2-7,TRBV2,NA,TGTGCCAGCGGGGGCACGGGGATAGTCGAGCAGTACTTC,CASGGTGIVEQYF
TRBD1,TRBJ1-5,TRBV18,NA,TGTGCCAGCTCATCGACAGGGGATCAGCCCCAGCATTTT,CASSSTGDQPQHF
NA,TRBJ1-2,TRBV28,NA,TGTGCCAGCAGTTTAGGCGTCACTCTTAACTATGGCTACACCTTC,CASSLGVTLNYGYTF
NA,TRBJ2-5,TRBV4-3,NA,TGCGCCAGCAGCCAAGAATTACAGGGAGAGACCCAGTACTTC,CASSQELQGETQYF
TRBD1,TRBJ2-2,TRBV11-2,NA,TGTGCCAGCAGCTCACGACAGGGAGACACCGGGGAGCTGTTTTTT,CASSSRQGDTGELFF
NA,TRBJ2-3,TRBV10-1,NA,TGCGCCAGCAGTGACGGAGGAAACAAAGATACGCAGTATTTT,CASSDGGNKDTQYF
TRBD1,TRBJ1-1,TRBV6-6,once,TGTGCCAGCAGTTTGGGACAGGAGGACACTGAAGCTTTCTTT,CASSLGQEDTEAFF
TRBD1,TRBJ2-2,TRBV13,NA,TGTGCCAGCAGATTGACCGGGACAGGGGGATGGACCGGGGAGCTGTTTTTT,CASRLTGTGGWTGELFF
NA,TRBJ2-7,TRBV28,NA,TGTGCCAGCAGTTTTTCTTTATTCCGGGACGAGCAGTACTTC,CASSFSLFRDEQYF
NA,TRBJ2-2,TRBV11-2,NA,TGTGCCAGCAGCTTATCTTTCCCCGGGGACACCGGGGAGCTGTTTTTT,CASSLSFPGDTGELFF
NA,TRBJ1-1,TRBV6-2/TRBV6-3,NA,TGTGCCAGCAGTTTACAGGGAGAAGCTTTCTTT,CASSLQGEAFF
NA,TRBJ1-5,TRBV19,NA,TGTGCCAGTGCACCGGGTCGTAATCAGCCCCAGCATTTT,CASAPGRNQPQHF
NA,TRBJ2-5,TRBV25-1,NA,TGTGCCAGCAGTGAATGGTCGGGCCAAGAGACCCAGTACTTC,CASSEWSGQETQYF
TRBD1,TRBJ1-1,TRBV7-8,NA,TGTGCCAGCAGCTTACGGGACAGGGGGTCGAACACTGAAGCTTTCTTT,CASSLRDRGSNTEAFF
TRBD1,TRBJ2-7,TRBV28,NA,TGTGCCAGTAATCACCGGGACAGGGGCCACGAGCAGTACTTC,CASNHRDRGHEQYF
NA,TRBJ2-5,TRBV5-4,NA,TGTGCCAGCTACCCGGGCGGGGTTGGGGAGACCCAGTACTTC,CASYPGGVGETQYF
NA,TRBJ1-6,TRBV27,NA,TGTGCCAGCAGGCCATCGGGGGGATCCCTCCACTTT,CASRPSGGSLHF
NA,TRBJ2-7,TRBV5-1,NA,TGCGCCAGCAGCTTGGACGGGCACTCGAGCTCCTACGAGCAGTACTTC,CASSLDGHSSSYEQYF
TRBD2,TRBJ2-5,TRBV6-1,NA,TGTGCCAGCAGTGAATTGCTAGCGGGGAGAGAGACCCAGTACTTC,CASSELLAGRETQYF
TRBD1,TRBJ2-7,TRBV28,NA,TGTGCCAGCAGTTTAACCGACAGGGGGGTGTACGAGCAGTACTTC,CASSLTDRGVYEQYF
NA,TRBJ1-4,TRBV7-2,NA,TGTGCCAGCAGCTTAGCGGGTTCCTGGTCGAGTGAAAAACTGTTTTTT,CASSLAGSWSSEKLFF
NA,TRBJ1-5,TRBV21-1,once,TGTGCCACGGTCAGTTCGGGGGTGGGTTATCAGCCCCAGCATTTT,CATVSSGVGYQPQHF
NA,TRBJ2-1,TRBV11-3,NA,TGTGCCAGCAGCCAAGGGCAGGGGAGCTACAATGAGCAGTTCTTC,CASSQGQGSYNEQFF
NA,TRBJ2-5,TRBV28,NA,TGTGCCAGCAGCCCCTGGGGCTTGGGAGAGACCCAGTACTTC,CASSPWGLGETQYF
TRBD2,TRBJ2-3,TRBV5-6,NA,TGTGCCAGCAGCTTCGCGGGAGGTAGCACAGATACGCAGTATTTT,CASSFAGGSTDTQYF
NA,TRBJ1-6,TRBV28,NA,TGTGCCAGCAGTACGAAATGGGGGGGCTCCTCACTGAATTCACCCCTCCACTTT,CASSTKWGGSSLNSPLHF
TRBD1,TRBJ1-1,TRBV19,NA,TGTGCCAGTAGTGTCAGGGGGGCGAACACTGAAGCTTTCTTT,CASSVRGANTEAFF
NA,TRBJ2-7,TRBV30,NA,TGTGCCTGGAGTGTAGGGCCGGCAGACTCCTACGAGCAGTACTTC,CAWSVGPADSYEQYF
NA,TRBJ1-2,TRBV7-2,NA,TGTGCCAGCAGCTCCCAGCCCGGGGAGCAAAACTATGGCTACACCTTC,CASSSQPGEQNYGYTF
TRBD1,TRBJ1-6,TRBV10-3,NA,TGTGCCATCTCCGCGACAGGGGCTAATAATTCACCCCTCCACTTT,CAISATGANNSPLHF
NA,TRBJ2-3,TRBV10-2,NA,TGCGCCAGCAGTGAGTCCGTGGGTATGAATACGCAGTATTTT,CASSESVGMNTQYF
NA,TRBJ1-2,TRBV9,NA,TGTGCCAGCAGCTCCGAGGGGGATAGTCGAGGCTACACCTTC,CASSSEGDSRGYTF
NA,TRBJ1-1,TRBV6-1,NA,TGTGCCAGCAGTGAACTCAGGGGCGACCTGGGAGCTTTCTTT,CASSELRGDLGAFF
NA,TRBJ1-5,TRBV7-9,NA,TGTGCCAGCAGCTTAGAAGGCAGGGGCAATCAGCCCCAGCATTTT,CASSLEGRGNQPQHF
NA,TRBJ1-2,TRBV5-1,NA,TGCGCCAGCAGCTTGGTGGGGAATAACTATGGCTACACCTTC,CASSLVGNNYGYTF
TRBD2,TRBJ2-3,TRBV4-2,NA,TGTGCCAGCAGCCAAGAGGGACTAGCAAATACGCAGTATTTT,CASSQEGLANTQYF
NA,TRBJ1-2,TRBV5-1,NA,TGCGCCAGCAGCTTGGTGTTAGGGCTTGGCTACACCTTC,CASSLVLGLGYTF
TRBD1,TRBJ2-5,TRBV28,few,TGTGCCAGCAGACTCAGGGGGCTCCAAGAGACCCAGTACTTC,CASRLRGLQETQYF
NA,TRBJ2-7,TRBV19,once,TGTGCCACCTCCCCTACAGGGGGACTAGAGAGGGAGCAGTACTTC,CATSPTGGLEREQYF
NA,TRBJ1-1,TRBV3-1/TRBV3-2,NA,TGTGCCAGCAGCGAAGTTCTTGGCACTGAAGCTTTCTTT,CASSEVLGTEAFF
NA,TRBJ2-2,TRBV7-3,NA,TGTGCCACCCAAGTAGGGACCGGGGAGCTGTTTTTT,CATQVGTGELFF
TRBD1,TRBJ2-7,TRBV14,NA,TGTGCCAGCAGCCACGTTGGGACAGGGATCTCCTACGAGCAGTACTTC,CASSHVGTGISYEQYF